This passage covers 16 T cell receptor beta chains from one sample sequenced in a study of blood T cells in healthy people across ages (dated by TCRdb to between 2014 and 2016). Libraries were made using 5' RACE. The data were produced on an Illumina HiSeq 2500. A second PCR of about 6 to 12 cycles was run with a J-beta primer mix and a sample-barcoded 5' primer. The raw public data were reprocessed by TCRdb itself: fastp quality trimming at Q25, MiXCR clonotype calling, in-frame beta chains only. Merged by CDR3 protein, the rows form single entries marked with the most common genes and DNA. Counted in this sample were under 1,000,000 distinct CDR3 sequences; 30% to 45% of them appeared once. 10% to 15% of the sample is in the top ten clones. The sample taken for sequencing was blood. Receptors originate from a man in his late teens or twenties in good health.

A single count supports this clonotype. Mismatch with germline at one junction end may stem from a read error. CDR3 DNA: TGTGCCAGCAGCTTAGCGAGCAGGGAGGGATCACCCCCCCACTTT. Protein product: CASSLASREGSPPHF. V usage is TRBV7-2 and J usage is TRBJ1-6, with D perhaps TRBD1 (5 bases). There are 15 residues in the CDR3. Per germline, CDR1 SGHTA and CDR2 FQGNSA.

The sample holds many counts of this clonotype. The CDR3 sequence is CASSPTTQETQYF. DNA of the CDR3: TGCGCCAGCAGCCCGACTACTCAAGAGACCCAGTACTTC. V is TRBV5-1 and J is TRBJ2-5; a weak D match, TRBD2 (5 bases). The germline V gene encodes CDR1 SGHRS and CDR2 YFSETQ. The V gene lost 4 bases and the J gene lost 2 bases, with 9 bases spanning the gap. The CDR3 is 13 amino acids. The full variable domain, with the rest looked up from reference TRBV5-1 and TRBJ2-5, is KAGVTQTPRYLIKTRGQQVTLSCSPISGHRSVSWYQQTPGQGLQFLFEYFSETQRNKGNFPGRFSGRQFSNSRSEMNVSTLELGDSALYLCASSPTTQETQYFGPGTRLLVL.

In regard to this clonotype: One end of the junction is discordant with germline, which a read error may explain. This chain connects TRBV12-3 or TRBV12-4 to TRBJ2-7, with a weak D call TRBD2 (5 bases). This CDR3 region has 15 residues. Here the CDR3 reads CVSSLALGRTYEQYF. DNA for the CDR3: TGTGTCAGCAGTTTAGCGCTAGGCCGAACCTACGAGCAGTACTTC.

At least ten counts were recorded for this clonotype. The chain uses TRBV27 and TRBJ2-4; TRBD2 aligns across 9 bases. The CDR3 has 17 amino acids. V lost 2 bases, J lost 0 bases, and 5 bases stayed unmatched. Germline assignment: CDR1 MNHEY and CDR2 SMNVEV (reference sequence). The CDR3, as DNA: TGTGCCAGCAGTTTAGGCGGGGGGGATATAGCCAAAAACATTCAGTACTTC. Translating gives CASSLGGGDIAKNIQYF.

This chain connects TRBV12-3 or TRBV12-4 to TRBJ1-6, with D possibly being TRBD1 (5 bases). This CDR3 spans 15 amino acids. The V end lost 3 bases, the J end lost 3 bases, and 9 bases lay between the germline ends. In nucleotides, the CDR3 is TGTGCCAGCAGTTTCCGGGGCCTCTATAATTCACCCCTCCACTTT. This codes for CASSFRGLYNSPLHF.

This chain links TRBV5-6 with TRBJ1-1; D remains ambiguous. Per germline, CDR1 SGHDT and CDR2 YYEEEE. Deletions cut 4 bases from V and 10 bases from J, with 17 bases between. The CDR3 loop spans 13 amino acids. The CDR3 DNA reads TGTGCCAGCAGCCCACGCCAAGTACCTGGAGCTTTCTTT. Translation gives CASSPRQVPGAFF.

The table lists this clonotype with a few counts. The rearrangement links TRBV5-1 to TRBJ2-7; D may match TRBD1 or TRBD2 (5 bases each). CDR1 is SGHRS and CDR2 is YFSETQ in the germline V gene. V was clipped by 3 bases and J by 1 base, with 17 bases between them. The CDR3 has 16 amino acids. In DNA form, the CDR3 reads TGCGCCAGCAGCTCCCGGGACGGCCAAGGATCCTACGAGCAGTACTTC. This codes for CASSSRDGQGSYEQYF.

This clonotype turned up a few times. The genes are TRBV7-2 and TRBJ2-1, with D unclear. Trimming took off 2 bases at V and 11 bases at J, with 16 bases between the two ends. The CDR3 extends over 14 amino acids. Germline V gene sequence: CDR1 SGHTA, CDR2 FQGNSA. For the CDR3, the DNA is TGTGCCAGCAGCTTAAAGATTAGTGGCGGCAAGCAGTTCTTC. As protein: CASSLKISGGKQFF.

The rearrangement joins TRBV6-5 to TRBJ2-4; 8 bases line up with TRBD1. Germline V gives CDR1 MNHEY, CDR2 SVGAGI. V gave up 7 bases and J gave up 13 bases; unmatched junction bases: 12. The CDR3 is 13 amino acids. CDR3 nucleotide sequence: TGTGCCAGCATTCCCGGGGGACAGGAGATCCAGTACTTC. This encodes CASIPGGQEIQYF.

The chain employs TRBV5-1 and TRBJ1-1; D is undetermined. V lost 3 bases and J 6 bases, leaving 12 bases between the germline ends. From germline, CDR1 is SGHRS and CDR2 YFSETQ. This CDR3 is built from 13 residues. The CDR3 loop is CASSSDGRAEAFF. CDR3 nucleotide sequence: TGCGCCAGCAGCTCGGACGGGAGGGCTGAAGCTTTCTTT.

The chain has TRBV2 and TRBJ2-7; TRBD1 matches at 9 bases. Germline CDR1 reads SNHLY; CDR2 reads FYNNEI. V was clipped by 1 base and J by 2 bases; unmatched bases: 3. The CDR3 is made up of 15 amino acids. Here the CDR3 DNA reads TGTGCCAGCAGTGAAGAACAGGGGGCACCCTACGAGCAGTACTTC. Protein product: CASSEEQGAPYEQYF.

The rearrangement uses TRBV14 and TRBJ2-7; tentatively, D is TRBD2 (6 bases). Germline V gene data show CDR1 as SGHDN and CDR2 as FVKESK. The V and J ends lost 2 bases and 2 bases respectively, with 13 bases between them. CDR3 length: 15 amino acids. The CDR3 spells CASSQPGRTTYEQYF. The CDR3 nucleotides are TGTGCCAGCAGCCAACCGGGACGGACTACCTACGAGCAGTACTTC.

About this clonotype itself: A much larger clone differs from this one at a single base, so this may be a read error. The chain is built from TRBV25-1 and TRBJ1-2; D gene ambiguous. CDR3 length equals 12 residues. Germline V gene data show CDR1 as MGHDK and CDR2 as SYGVNS. Between the trimmed V and J ends, which lost 1 base and 8 bases, there was a span of 8 bases. In nucleotides, the CDR3 is TGTGCCAGCAGTGAATTGGGGTACGGCTACACCTTC. Translating gives CASSELGYGYTF.

This clonotype was counted only a few times. J is TRBJ1-2 and V is TRBV6-5; D not resolved. The CDR3 runs 14 residues. Looked up from germline, CDR1 is MNHEY and CDR2 is SVGAGI. V lost 0 bases to trimming and J lost 7 bases, with 12 bases between them. The CDR3 DNA reads TGTGCCAGCAGTTACTCGATAGGGTTTAGTGGCTACACCTTC. Translation gives CASSYSIGFSGYTF.

This clonotype occurred many times. The V call is TRBV12-3 or TRBV12-4, the J call TRBJ2-3; the D gene could be TRBD1 or TRBD2 (5 bases each). The V end lost 5 bases, the J end lost 0 bases, and 15 bases lay between the germline ends. The CDR3 contains 16 residues. CDR3 residues: CASSTRGVVSTDTQYF. CDR3 nucleotide sequence: TGTGCCAGCAGTACGAGGGGAGTGGTGAGCACAGATACGCAGTATTTT.

This clonotype has just a few counts. The rearrangement links TRBV7-2 to TRBJ2-6, with TRBD1 identical over 8 bases. This CDR3 contains 18 residues. Germline CDR1 reads SGHTA; CDR2 reads FQGNSA. J lost 4 bases, V lost 7 bases, and 15 bases had no gene match. CDR3 in DNA: TGTGCCAGCAACAGGGGGGCGGACGTGTTTGTGGGGGCCAACGTCCTGACTTTC. The encoded protein is CASNRGADVFVGANVLTF.